This entry concerns a single T cell receptor (beta chain). The time point denotes: cycle 4 day 1 (C4D1), after 5 to 7 weeks of nivolumab. Every patient had relapsed following autologous stem cell transplantation, and cohorts differed in brentuximab vedotin exposure. The source of the sample is a study of PD-1 blockade in classical Hodgkin lymphoma. This CDR3 has 17 residues. Trimming took 4 bases from V and 0 from J, leaving 13 bases between them. Per germline, CDR1 SGHDN and CDR2 FVKESK. This table comes from immunoSEQ multiplex PCR, and its TCRdb copy is limited to in-frame clones, with some not included. The sample consists of 20,000 to 25,000 clones, nearly 80% of them appearing once.

Material: peripheral blood mononuclear cells (PBMCs), obtained before the fourth cycle of nivolumab. V and J are TRBV14 and TRBJ2-6, with D perhaps given as TRBD1 or TRBD2 (5 bases each). The receptor comes from a human donor with classical Hodgkin lymphoma. In DNA form, the CDR3 reads TGTGCCAGCAGCCCCTTATGGGGGAGCTCTGGGGCCAACGTCCTGACTTTC. It is translated as CASSPLWGSSGANVLTF.